The 22 T cell receptor beta chains reported below all come from one sample, sequenced in a study of blood T cell repertoires in COVID-19. The protocol was immunoSEQ multiplex PCR, while the TCRdb copy is restricted to in-frame clones and leaves out a portion. The sample has about 260,000 clones; around 90% are singletons. Source material: PBMCs or T cells enriched from blood (not recorded which). These TCRs come from a woman aged 45-65 years who had recovered from COVID-19.

The rearrangement joins TRBV28 to TRBJ2-2, with 12 nucleotides matching TRBD1. Trimming took 7 bases from V and 4 from J; bases not matched to a gene: 1. This CDR3 has 14 residues. Germline V gives CDR1 MDHEN, CDR2 SYDVKM. The CDR3, as DNA: TGTGCCAGCATGGGACAGGGGGCCACCGGGGAGCTGTTTTTT. Translating gives CASMGQGATGELFF.

V and J are TRBV9 and TRBJ2-7, with 7 bases aligning to TRBD2. The CDR3 runs to 16 residues. Germline V CDR1 and CDR2: SGDLS, YYNGEE. The V gene end was trimmed by 4 bases and the J gene end by 5 bases; junction bases not matched to a gene: 15. The CDR3 reads CASSLCYPGLCHEQYF. The DNA of the CDR3 is TGTGCCAGCAGCTTATGTTATCCGGGACTATGCCACGAGCAGTACTTC.

This clone occurred once. The chain combines TRBV16 with TRBJ1-6; TRBD1 is a possible D gene (5 bases). Germline CDR1 reads KGHSY; CDR2 reads FQNENV. Trimming cost V 4 bases and J 9 bases, with 7 bases left between them. CDR3 size: 12 residues. CDR3 loop: CASSPGASPLHF. The CDR3 coding sequence is TGTGCCAGCAGCCCTGGGGCTTCACCCCTCCACTTT.

This clone was observed a handful of times. The chain joins TRBV6-5 to TRBJ1-1, with 7 bases fitting TRBD1. Germline values: CDR1 MNHEY, CDR2 SVGAGI. V was pared by 5 bases and J by 1 base, with 7 bases of the junction left unmatched. This CDR3 is 15 amino acids long. CDR3 residues: CASSPQTGPNTEAFF. CDR3 nucleotides: TGTGCCAGCAGTCCTCAGACAGGGCCGAACACTGAAGCTTTCTTT.

The V call is TRBV28, the J call TRBJ1-2; unclear D gene. The length of the CDR3 is 14 residues. Germline CDR1 and CDR2: MDHEN and SYDVKM. Trimming removed 6 bases at V and 4 bases at J, with 15 bases between. The CDR3 spells CASSPDPSGYGYTF. CDR3 nucleotide sequence: TGTGCCAGCAGCCCAGATCCGTCTGGCTATGGCTACACCTTC.

V usage is TRBV3-1 (or the pseudogene TRBV3-2) and J usage is TRBJ2-7; D unclear. CDR3 length: 15 residues. Trimming left V 4 bases short and J 2 bases short, with 15 bases between. In germline, CDR1 is LGHDT, CDR2 YNNKEL (reference sequence). In DNA form, the CDR3 reads TGTGCCAGCAGCCGCTTGCTGATCGGTCCCTACGAGCAGTACTTC. It translates to CASSRLLIGPYEQYF.

The rearrangement uses TRBV9 and TRBJ1-1, with 9 bases matching TRBD1. The CDR3 is 14 residues long. The V segment lost 0 bases and the J segment 4 bases; nucleotides outside the gene matches: 1. Germline V lookup: CDR1 SGDLS, CDR2 YYNGEE. CDR3: CASSVADRGTEAFF. CDR3 nucleotides: TGTGCCAGCAGCGTAGCGGACAGGGGCACTGAAGCTTTCTTT.

The V gene is TRBV28, the J gene TRBJ2-1; TRBD2 aligns across 7 bases. CDR3 size: 11 residues. The ends lost 0 bases at V and 16 bases at J; junction bases unmatched: 3. Germline CDR1 MDHEN, CDR2 SYDVKM. The CDR3 sequence is CASSLWGRAFF. The CDR3 nucleotides read TGTGCCAGCAGTTTATGGGGGAGGGCCTTCTTC.

The chain recombines TRBV11-2 with TRBJ2-5; TRBD1 is a possible D gene (5 bases). The CDR3 totals 14 residues. The ends were cut back, 2 bases at V and 5 bases at J, with 12 bases in the middle. Germline V gives CDR1 SGHAT, CDR2 FQNNGV. Here the CDR3 reads CASSLFPGPETQYF. CDR3 in DNA: TGTGCCAGCAGCTTATTCCCAGGGCCGGAGACCCAGTACTTC.

CDR3 DNA: TGTGCCAGCAGCTCGCAGGGCCCCGGGGAGCTGTTTTTT. Its protein product is CASSSQGPGELFF. The gene calls are TRBV3-1 (or the pseudogene TRBV3-2) and TRBJ2-2; D might be TRBD1 (5 bases). The V and J ends lost 5 bases and 6 bases respectively, with 10 bases between them. The CDR3 is made up of 13 amino acids. CDR1 and CDR2 from the germline V gene are LGHDT and YNNKEL (reference sequence).

The chain recombines TRBV10-2 with TRBJ1-5, with a possible D match to TRBD1 (5 bases). Per the germline V gene, CDR1 is WSHSY and CDR2 is SAAADI. The germline V and J ends were trimmed by 4 bases and 4 bases, with 14 bases remaining between them. This CDR3 has 15 residues. CDR3: CASSAIGGANQPQHF. DNA for the CDR3: TGCGCCAGCAGTGCGATCGGAGGGGCGAATCAGCCCCAGCATTTT.

The chain couples TRBV7-6 to TRBJ1-4; 8 nucleotides line up with TRBD1. Germline V gives CDR1 SGHVS, CDR2 FNYEAQ. V was pared by 4 bases and J by 7 bases, with 8 bases of the junction left unmatched. The length of the CDR3 is 15 residues. CDR3 region: CASSSYRGSGEKLFF. CDR3 sequence (DNA): TGTGCCAGCAGCTCGTACAGGGGGTCAGGTGAAAAACTGTTTTTT.

The chain recombines TRBV10-3 with TRBJ2-5, with D unclear. CDR3 size: 12 residues. The V gene lost 3 bases and the J gene lost 5 bases, with 7 bases spanning the gap. The germline gives CDR1 ENHRY, CDR2 SYGVKD. For the CDR3, the DNA is TGTGCCATCAGTGATTACGGGGAGACCCAGTACTTC. Translated, it gives CAISDYGETQYF.

The chain employs TRBV9 and TRBJ1-5; TRBD1 might be the D (6 bases). CDR1 is SGDLS, CDR2 YYNGEE, per germline. The CDR3 has 19 residues. The V end was cut by 0 bases, the J end by 0 bases, with 19 bases between. The CDR3 bases are TGTGCCAGCAGCGTAGTCACTATCCCCCACAGGGATAGCAATCAGCCCCAGCATTTT. Amino acids: CASSVVTIPHRDSNQPQHF.

This chain uses TRBV6-4 with TRBJ1-2; D not certain. Germline CDR1 is MRHNA and CDR2 is SNTAGT. The V end lost 0 bases, the J end lost 4 bases, and 15 bases lay between the germline ends. CDR3 length equals 16 residues. CDR3 sequence: CASSDSNLGGSYGYTF. CDR3 DNA: TGTGCCAGCAGTGACTCGAACCTTGGAGGGTCCTATGGCTACACCTTC.

With respect to this clone: Different DNA sequences within this sample yield the same CDR3. The chain combines TRBV12-5 with TRBJ1-3, with a possible D match to TRBD1 (5 bases). Per germline, CDR1 LGHNT and CDR2 FRNRAP. The CDR3 runs 14 residues. Trimming shortened V by 7 bases and J by 2 bases, and 12 bases separated the two germline ends. The CDR3 DNA sequence: TGTGCTAGTGCCCTGTCGGGGGCTGGAAACACCATATATTTT. Its translation is CASALSGAGNTIYF.

The gene calls are TRBV28 and TRBJ1-6, with 9 bases lining up with TRBD1. Germline V lookup: CDR1 MDHEN, CDR2 SYDVKM. This CDR3 is built from 15 residues. The ends lost 4 bases at V and 9 bases at J; junction bases unmatched: 7. The CDR3 loop reads CASSSWTGVGSPLHF. DNA for the CDR3: TGTGCCAGCAGTTCGTGGACAGGGGTAGGTTCACCCCTCCACTTT.

This clone was picked up one time. CDR3 sequence (DNA): TGTGCCAGTAGTTACGGGAGAGTCACAGATACGCAGTATTTT. Its translation is CASSYGRVTDTQYF. The chain has TRBV19 and TRBJ2-3, with a tentative D call TRBD2 (6 bases). This CDR3 contains 14 residues. Germline V gives CDR1 LNHDA, CDR2 SQIVND (reference sequence). V gave up 5 bases and J gave up 2 bases, with 11 bases separating them.

This clone is a singleton in its sample. The chain combines TRBV5-8 with TRBJ1-6, with TRBD1 identical over 7 bases. The CDR3 consists of 13 residues. The J segment lost 10 bases and the V segment lost 4 bases, leaving 5 bases of the junction unmatched. Germline values: CDR1 SGHTS, CDR2 YDEGEE. This CDR3 is CASSRGQESPLHF. CDR3 DNA: TGTGCCAGCAGCCGCGGACAGGAGTCACCCCTCCACTTT. Full variable domain (rest looked up from reference TRBV5-8 and TRBJ1-6): EAGVTQSPTHLIKTRGQQATLRCSPISGHTSVYWYQQALGLGLQFLLWYDEGEERNRGNFPPRFSGRQFPNYSSELNVNALELEDSALYLCASSRGQESPLHFGNGTRLTVT.

This clone was picked up one time. The V call is TRBV28, the J call TRBJ2-3; D gene uncertain. Per germline, CDR1 MDHEN and CDR2 SYDVKM. There are 15 residues in the CDR3. Trimming pared 4 bases from V and 2 bases from J, leaving 13 bases between. CDR3 loop: CASSSPPQVTDTQYF. The CDR3 region has the DNA TGTGCCAGCAGTTCACCGCCCCAGGTCACAGATACGCAGTATTTT.

On this clone: At one end the junction does not follow the germline gene, possibly because of a read error. This chain uses TRBV4-2 with TRBJ1-3; perhaps TRBD1 as D (6 bases). In germline, CDR1 is LGHNA, CDR2 YNFKEQ. The CDR3 length is 15 residues. In nucleotides, the CDR3 is TGTGCCAGCAGCCAAGACCGGGGCAGCGGACAGCGAACTATTTTT. As protein: CASSQDRGSGQRTIF.

This clone was seen just once. The genes are TRBV19 and TRBJ1-2; 9 bases line up with TRBD1. After removal of 6 bases from V and 3 bases from J, the junction contained 14 bases not matched to a gene. The CDR3 length is 17 residues. Germline V lookup: CDR1 LNHDA, CDR2 SQIVND (reference sequence). The CDR3 region is CASRLSRTGAYYYGYTF. DNA of the CDR3: TGTGCCAGTAGATTGTCAAGGACAGGGGCCTACTACTATGGCTACACCTTC.